A single sample gave rise to the 9 T cell receptor beta chains below, sequenced in a study of T cells in women clearing cervical HPV infection. This table comes from immunoSEQ multiplex PCR, and its TCRdb copy is limited to in-frame clones, with some not included. The sample table sets out around 15,000 clones. The sample taken for sequencing was blood buffy coat. The source is a woman between 18 and 75 years old with a cervical HPV16 infection that either progressed to CIN3+ or cleared (not recorded which).

Incomplete CDR3 DNA: TGTGCCAGCAGTTTAGGCCGGGAGGACAGGGGGGTATCAGGAAACACCGGGGAG. Its translation is CASSLGREDRGVSGNTGE. The entire CDR3 protein reads CASSLGREDRGVSGNTGELFF. The rearrangement links TRBV12-3 or TRBV12-4 to TRBJ2-2; 10 nucleotides agree with TRBD1. Coverage ceases 3 residues before the CDR3 finishes, and the germline J gene fills in the end. V lost 1 base to trimming and J lost 2 bases; unmatched junction nucleotides: 16. The CDR3 totals 21 residues.

Turning to this clone: The sequence runs out 3 residues before the end of the CDR3; the remainder is reconstructed from the germline J gene. This rearrangement joins TRBV4-2 to TRBJ2-7; D may be TRBD2 (5 bases). Germline values: CDR1 LGHNA, CDR2 YNFKEQ. Trimming shortened V by 0 bases and J by 3 bases, and 15 bases separated the two germline ends. The CDR3 runs to 16 residues. CDR3 in amino acids: CASSQDPWRGLYEQYF. CDR3 bases read: TGTGCCAGCAGCCAAGATCCGTGGCGTGGACTCTACGAG.

With regard to this clone: The CDR3 is cut off 3 residues early in the read; its end comes from the germline J gene. This chain joins TRBV20-1 and TRBJ2-1; D is ambiguous. The V end was cut by 0 bases, the J end by 0 bases, with 12 bases between. The germline CDR1 and CDR2 sequences are DFQATT and SNEGSKA (reference sequence). The CDR3 is 16 amino acids. The CDR3: CSARDGRVSSYNEQFF. Partial CDR3 DNA: TGCAGTGCTAGAGATGGTCGGGTAAGCTCCTACAATGAG.

Of note for this clone: From the germline J gene comes the end of the CDR3, since the read stops 3 residues before it. The chain combines TRBV28 with TRBJ1-2, with D possibly being TRBD1 (6 bases). The CDR3 contains 12 residues. Between the trimmed V and J ends, which lost 6 bases and 4 bases, there was a span of 9 bases. Germline CDR1 and CDR2: MDHEN and SYDVKM. Incomplete CDR3 DNA: TGTGCCAGCAGCAGGGGAAGCTATGGC. It yields the protein CASSRGSYG. The full CDR3 protein reads CASSRGSYGYTF.

Comment on this clone: The read falls 3 residues short of the CDR3 end, and the missing part is taken from the germline J gene. The chain joins TRBV30 to TRBJ2-5; 8 nucleotides align to TRBD1. This CDR3 is built from 13 residues. With 5 bases clipped from V and 4 bases from J, the junction kept 6 bases outside the gene matches. Germline CDR1 and CDR2: GTSNPN and SVGIG (reference sequence). CDR3 sequence: CAWCTDRGETQYF. The sequenced CDR3 bases are TGTGCCTGGTGTACTGACAGGGGAGAGACC.

Regarding this clone: The sequenced fragment ends 3 residues before the CDR3 boundary, so the rest is inferred from the germline J gene. The chain joins TRBV20-1 to TRBJ1-4, with TRBD1 matching over 9 bases. This CDR3 region has 13 residues. CDR1 and CDR2 from the germline V gene are DFQATT and SNEGSKA (reference sequence). The trim removed 5 bases at V and 6 bases at J, leaving 4 bases unmatched. The DNA read from the CDR3 is TGCAGTGCTGTCCGGGACAGGGATGAAAAA. It is translated as CSAVRDRDEK. The entire CDR3 protein is CSAVRDRDEKLFF.

The covered CDR3 bases are TGCAGTGCCTTCAGGGGGCGGGAGACTAACTATGGC. This translates into CSAFRGRETNYG. The whole CDR3 protein is CSAFRGRETNYGYTF. The chain uses TRBV20-1 and TRBJ1-2; 8 bases are shared with TRBD1. The read ends 3 residues early relative to the CDR3; the germline J gene fills the gap. With V trimmed by 6 bases and J by 0 bases, 9 bases remained unmatched. The CDR3 is 15 residues long. The germline V gene has CDR1 DFQATT and CDR2 SNEGSKA (reference sequence).

Notes on this clone: Read sequence stops 3 residues before the CDR3 end, and the germline J gene provides the missing end. The chain uses TRBV6-1 and TRBJ1-1, with a tentative D call TRBD1 (6 bases). The length of the CDR3 is 14 residues. Germline V lookup: CDR1 MNHNS, CDR2 SASEGT. CDR3 bases read: TGTGCCAGCAGTGCACAGGGCGGGACGTCCGAA. Encoded protein: CASSAQGGTSE. The CDR3 reads in full as CASSAQGGTSEAFF.

As concerns this clone: The read ends 3 residues early relative to the CDR3; the germline J gene fills the gap. The gene calls are TRBV14 and TRBJ2-1; the match to TRBD2 covers 10 bases. CDR3 length: 14 residues. V shed 7 bases, J shed 8 bases, and the junction held 8 bases outside the gene matches. Looked up from germline, CDR1 is SGHDN and CDR2 is FVKESK. The sequenced part of the CDR3 DNA is TGTGCCAGCAAAGAGCGGGGGGGCCGGTATGAG. As protein: CASKERGGRYE. The full CDR3 protein is CASKERGGRYEQFF.